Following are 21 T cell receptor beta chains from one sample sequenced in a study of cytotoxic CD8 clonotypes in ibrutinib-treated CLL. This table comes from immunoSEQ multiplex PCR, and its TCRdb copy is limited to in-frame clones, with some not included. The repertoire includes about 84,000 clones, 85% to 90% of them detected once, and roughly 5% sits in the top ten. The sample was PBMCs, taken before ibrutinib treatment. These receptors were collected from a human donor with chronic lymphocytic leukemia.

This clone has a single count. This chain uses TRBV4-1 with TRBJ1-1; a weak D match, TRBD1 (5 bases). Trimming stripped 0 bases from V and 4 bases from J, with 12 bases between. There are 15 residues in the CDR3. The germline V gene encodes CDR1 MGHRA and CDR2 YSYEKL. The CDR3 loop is CASSQDRTLRTEAFF. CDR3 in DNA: TGCGCCAGCAGCCAAGATAGGACATTACGCACTGAAGCTTTCTTT.

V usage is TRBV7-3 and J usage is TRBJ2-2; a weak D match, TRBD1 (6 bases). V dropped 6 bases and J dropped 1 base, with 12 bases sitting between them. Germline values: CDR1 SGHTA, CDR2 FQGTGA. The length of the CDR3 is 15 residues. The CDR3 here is CASSSGAGNTGELFF. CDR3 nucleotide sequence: TGTGCCAGCAGTTCAGGGGCAGGGAACACCGGGGAGCTGTTTTTT.

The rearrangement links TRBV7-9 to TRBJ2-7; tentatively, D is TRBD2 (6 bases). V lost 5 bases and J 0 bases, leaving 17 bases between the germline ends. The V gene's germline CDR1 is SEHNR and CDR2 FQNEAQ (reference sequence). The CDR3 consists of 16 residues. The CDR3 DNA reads TGTGCCAGCAGCCGACAAGAAGCGGGCCGCTCCTACGAGCAGTACTTC. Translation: CASSRQEAGRSYEQYF. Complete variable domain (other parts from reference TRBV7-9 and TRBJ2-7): DTGVSQNPRHKITKRGQNVTFRCDPISEHNRLYWYRQTLGQGPEFLTYFQNEAQLEKSRLLSDRFSAERPKGSFSTLEIQRTEQGDSAMYLCASSRQEAGRSYEQYFGPGTRLTVT.

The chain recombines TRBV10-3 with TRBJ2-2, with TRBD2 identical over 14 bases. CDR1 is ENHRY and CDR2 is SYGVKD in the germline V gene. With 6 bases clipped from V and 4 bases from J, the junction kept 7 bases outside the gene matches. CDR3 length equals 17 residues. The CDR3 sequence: CAIRGLAGGVGTGELFF. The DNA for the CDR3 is TGTGCCATCAGAGGACTAGCGGGAGGCGTCGGCACCGGGGAGCTGTTTTTT.

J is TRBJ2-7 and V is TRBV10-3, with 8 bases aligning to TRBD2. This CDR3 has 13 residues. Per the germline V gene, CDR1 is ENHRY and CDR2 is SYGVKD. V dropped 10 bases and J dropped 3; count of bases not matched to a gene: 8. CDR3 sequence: CASDSGNIYEQYF. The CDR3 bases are TGTGCCAGCGATAGCGGGAATATCTACGAGCAGTACTTC.

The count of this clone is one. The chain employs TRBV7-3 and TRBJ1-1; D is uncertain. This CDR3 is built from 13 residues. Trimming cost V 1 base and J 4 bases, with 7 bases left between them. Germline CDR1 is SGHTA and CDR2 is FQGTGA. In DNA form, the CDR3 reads TGTGCCAGCAGCTTAAAGCCAGCCACTGAAGCTTTCTTT. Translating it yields CASSLKPATEAFF.

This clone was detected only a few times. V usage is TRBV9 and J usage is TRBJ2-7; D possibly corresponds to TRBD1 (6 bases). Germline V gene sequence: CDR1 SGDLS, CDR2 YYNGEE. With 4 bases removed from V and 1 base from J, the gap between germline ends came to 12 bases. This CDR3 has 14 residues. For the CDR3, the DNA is TGTGCCAGCAGCCCCCGAGGACAGTCCTACGAGCAGTACTTC. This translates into CASSPRGQSYEQYF.

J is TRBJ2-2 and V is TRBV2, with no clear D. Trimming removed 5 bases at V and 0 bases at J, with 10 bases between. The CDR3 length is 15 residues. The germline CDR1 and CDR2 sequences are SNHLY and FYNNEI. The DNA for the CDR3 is TGTGCCAGCAGTTCGTATACTTCGAACACCGGGGAGCTGTTTTTT. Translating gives CASSSYTSNTGELFF. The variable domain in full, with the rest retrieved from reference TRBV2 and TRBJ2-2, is EPEVTQTPSHQVTQMGQEVILRCVPISNHLYFYWYRQILGQKVEFLVSFYNNEISEKSEIFDDQFSVERPDGSNFTLKIRSTKLEDSAMYFCASSSYTSNTGELFFGEGSRLTVL.

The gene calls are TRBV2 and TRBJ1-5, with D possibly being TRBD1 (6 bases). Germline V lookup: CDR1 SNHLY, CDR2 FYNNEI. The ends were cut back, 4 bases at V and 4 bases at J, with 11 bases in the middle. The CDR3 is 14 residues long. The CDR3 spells CASSVEGGNQPQHF. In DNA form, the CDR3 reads TGTGCCAGCAGTGTTGAGGGGGGGAATCAGCCCCAGCATTTT. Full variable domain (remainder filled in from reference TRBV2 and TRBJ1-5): EPEVTQTPSHQVTQMGQEVILRCVPISNHLYFYWYRQILGQKVEFLVSFYNNEISEKSEIFDDQFSVERPDGSNFTLKIRSTKLEDSAMYFCASSVEGGNQPQHFGDGTRLSIL.

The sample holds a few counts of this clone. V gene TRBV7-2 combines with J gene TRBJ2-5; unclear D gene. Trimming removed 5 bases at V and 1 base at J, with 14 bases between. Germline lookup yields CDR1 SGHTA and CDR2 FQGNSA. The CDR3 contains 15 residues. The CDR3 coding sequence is TGTGCCAGCAGCGCACGAACCAGGCCCCAAGAGACCCAGTACTTC. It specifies CASSARTRPQETQYF. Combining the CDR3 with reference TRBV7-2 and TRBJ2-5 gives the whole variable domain GAGVSQSPSNKVTEKGKDVELRCDPISGHTALYWYRQSLGQGLEFLIYFQGNSAPDKSGLPSDRFSAERTGGSVSTLTIQRTQQEDSAVYLCASSARTRPQETQYFGPGTRLLVL.

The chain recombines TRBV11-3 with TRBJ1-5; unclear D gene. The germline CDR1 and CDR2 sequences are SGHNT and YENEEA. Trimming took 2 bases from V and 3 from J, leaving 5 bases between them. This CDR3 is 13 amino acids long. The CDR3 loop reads CASSLSPNQPQHF. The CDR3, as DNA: TGTGCCAGCAGCTTAAGCCCCAATCAGCCCCAGCATTTT. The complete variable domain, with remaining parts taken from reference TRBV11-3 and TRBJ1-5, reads EAGVVQSPRYKIIEKKQPVAFWCNPISGHNTLYWYLQNLGQGPELLIRYENEEAVDDSQLPKDRFSAERLKGVDSTLKIQPAELGDSAVYLCASSLSPNQPQHFGDGTRLSIL.

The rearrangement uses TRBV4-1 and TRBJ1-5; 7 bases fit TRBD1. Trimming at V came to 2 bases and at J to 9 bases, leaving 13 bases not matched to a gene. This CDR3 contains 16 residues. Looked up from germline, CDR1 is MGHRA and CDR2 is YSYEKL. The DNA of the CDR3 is TGCGCCAGCAGCCAAAGGGGTGGGACAGACGGGGGGCCCCAGCATTTT. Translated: CASSQRGGTDGGPQHF.

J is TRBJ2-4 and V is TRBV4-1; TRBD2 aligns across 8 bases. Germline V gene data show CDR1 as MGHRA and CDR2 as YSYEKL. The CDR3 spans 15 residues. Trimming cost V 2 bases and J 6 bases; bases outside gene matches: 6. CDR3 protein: CASSQRAGALNIQYF. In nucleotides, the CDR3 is TGCGCCAGCAGCCAAAGAGCGGGAGCGCTAAACATTCAGTACTTC.

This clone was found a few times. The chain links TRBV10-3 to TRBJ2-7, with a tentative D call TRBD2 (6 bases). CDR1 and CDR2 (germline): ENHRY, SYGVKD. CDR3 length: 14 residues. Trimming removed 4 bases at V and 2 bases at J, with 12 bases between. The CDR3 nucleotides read TGTGCCATCAGTGTCCGGGGGAGCACCTACGAGCAGTACTTC. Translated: CAISVRGSTYEQYF.

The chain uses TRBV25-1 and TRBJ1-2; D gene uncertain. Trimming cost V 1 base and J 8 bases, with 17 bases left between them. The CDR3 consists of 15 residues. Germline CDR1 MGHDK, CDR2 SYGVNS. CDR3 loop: CASSESNQGKGGYTF. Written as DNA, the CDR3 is TGTGCCAGCAGTGAATCTAATCAAGGGAAGGGAGGCTACACCTTC.

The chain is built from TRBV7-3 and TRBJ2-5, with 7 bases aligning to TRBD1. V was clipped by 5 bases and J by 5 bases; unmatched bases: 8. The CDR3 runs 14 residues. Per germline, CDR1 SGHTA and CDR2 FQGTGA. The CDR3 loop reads CASSLTGTRETQYF. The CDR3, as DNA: TGTGCCAGCAGCCTGACAGGGACGCGGGAGACCCAGTACTTC. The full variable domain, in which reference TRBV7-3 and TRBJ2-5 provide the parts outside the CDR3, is GAGVSQTPSNKVTEKGKYVELRCDPISGHTALYWYRQSLGQGPEFLIYFQGTGAADDSGLPNDRFFAVRPEGSVSTLKIQRTERGDSAVYLCASSLTGTRETQYFGPGTRLLVL.

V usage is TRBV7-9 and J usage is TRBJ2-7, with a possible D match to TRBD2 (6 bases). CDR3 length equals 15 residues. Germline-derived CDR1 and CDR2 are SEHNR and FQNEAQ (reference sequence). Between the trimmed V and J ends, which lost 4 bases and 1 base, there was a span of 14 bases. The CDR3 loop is CASSWVRSGSYEQYF. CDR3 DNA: TGTGCCAGCAGCTGGGTTCGGAGCGGGTCCTACGAGCAGTACTTC.

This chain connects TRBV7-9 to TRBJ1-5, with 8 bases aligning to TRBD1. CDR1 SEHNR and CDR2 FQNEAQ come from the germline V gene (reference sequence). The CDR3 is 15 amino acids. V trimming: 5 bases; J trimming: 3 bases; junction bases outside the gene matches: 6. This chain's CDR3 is CASSPTGALNQPQHF. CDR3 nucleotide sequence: TGTGCCAGCAGCCCGACAGGGGCCCTCAATCAGCCCCAGCATTTT.

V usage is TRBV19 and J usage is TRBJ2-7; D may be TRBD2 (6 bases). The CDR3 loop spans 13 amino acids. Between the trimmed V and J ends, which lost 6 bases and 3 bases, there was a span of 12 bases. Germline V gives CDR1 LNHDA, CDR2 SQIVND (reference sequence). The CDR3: CASSRAGRYEQYF. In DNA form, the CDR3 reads TGTGCCAGTAGCCGGGCGGGACGCTACGAGCAGTACTTC.

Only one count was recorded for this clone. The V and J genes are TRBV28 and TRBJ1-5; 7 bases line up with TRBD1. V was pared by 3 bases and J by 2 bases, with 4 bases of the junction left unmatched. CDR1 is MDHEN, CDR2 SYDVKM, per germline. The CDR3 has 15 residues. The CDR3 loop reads CASSFQGVGNQPQHF. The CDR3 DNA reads TGTGCCAGCAGTTTCCAGGGGGTTGGCAATCAGCCCCAGCATTTT.

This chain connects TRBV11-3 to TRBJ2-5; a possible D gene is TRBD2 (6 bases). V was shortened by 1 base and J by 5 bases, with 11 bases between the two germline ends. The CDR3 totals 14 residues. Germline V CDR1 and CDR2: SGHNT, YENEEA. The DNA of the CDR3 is TGTGCCAGCAGCTTAGCGGGAGTCTCTGAGACCCAGTACTTC. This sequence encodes CASSLAGVSETQYF.